The source of this T cell receptor beta chain is a study of T cells in women clearing cervical HPV infection. As for the study in general: No precancer developed; the control's incident HPV16 infection cleared within 12 months. Study outcomes and limitations: Each sample's T-cell count was unknown, possibly confounding richness. Repertoire richness, not evenness, was significantly elevated in CIN3+ cases versus controls.

Average input was roughly 1,100 ng genomic DNA for immunoSEQ TCR beta CDR3 amplification. Repertoires were generated with immunoSEQ multiplex PCR, while TCRdb's copy carries only in-frame clones and drops some. The sample yields some 40,000 clones, of which the top ten take up under 7%. Note on this clone: The antigen remains undetermined. The CDR3 end lies 3 residues beyond the end of the read and is filled in from the germline J gene.

The length of the CDR3 is 15 residues. V was pared by 0 bases and J by 8 bases, with 14 bases between. Germline V gene data show CDR1 as SGHTA and CDR2 as FQGNSA. The sample comprised blood buffy coat. The TCR originated in a woman aged 18 to 75 with a cervical HPV16 infection that either progressed to CIN3+ or cleared (not recorded which). V is TRBV7-2 and J is TRBJ1-5; no reliable D call. Incomplete CDR3 DNA: TGTGCCAGCAGCTTAGCTGGAGGCAAAGCGGAGCCC. Protein product: CASSLAGGKAEP. In full, the CDR3 reads CASSLAGGKAEPQHF.